This T cell receptor beta chain was observed in a study of cytomegalovirus exposure and HLA in healthy donors. On the study more broadly: The same platform used for the approximately 670 first-cohort repertoires was also used for the 120 or so validation repertoires, as a later analysis reported.

Findings and caveats of the study: As was reported, the classifier diagnosed cytomegalovirus status with high specificity and sensitivity. Roughly 170 TCR beta chains were listed as cytomegalovirus-associated.

In regard to this clone: Its antigen is unknown.

V trimming: 4 bases; J trimming: 1 base; junction bases outside the gene matches: 6. This CDR3 is 15 amino acids long. Looked up from germline, CDR1 is SGHTA and CDR2 is FQGNSA. It was the approximately 130-subject validation cohort, separate from the approximately 680-subject first cohort, to which the donors belonged. Assay used: immunoSEQ multiplex PCR; TCRdb lists only in-frame clones, some missing. The sample lists around 120,000 clones; over 75% were seen once. The V call is TRBV7-2, the J call TRBJ2-7; 8 bases are shared with TRBD1. The specimen sequenced was PBMCs. The TCR sequence derives from a woman aged 18-35 years in good health and CMV-seropositive. In DNA form, the CDR3 reads TGTGCCAGCAGCTCGACCCGGGACAGGTCCTACGAGCAGTACTTC. Residues: CASSSTRDRSYEQYF.